This T cell receptor (beta chain) was sequenced for a study of response to subunit inactivated influenza vaccine. Findings of the study overall: Authors suggested each seasonal flu vaccination may recruit only limited numbers of new T cells.

Using its own MiXCR run on the RT-PCR reads, TCRdb lists one record per CDR3 protein. Of fewer than 800,000 distinct CDR3 sequences in the sample, roughly 14% were seen once. The CDR3 contains 16 residues. The V gene's germline CDR1 is DFQATT and CDR2 SNEGSKA (reference sequence). V shed 0 bases and J shed 5 bases, with 17 bases lying between them. As regards this clonotype: What it binds is not known.

V is TRBV20-1 and J is TRBJ2-1, with D unclear. Sequencing was performed on PBMCs from blood, taken roughly 12 days after vaccination. The TCR sequence derives from a man aged 45-60 years who received an inactivated influenza vaccine. CDR3 sequence reads: CSARDHRSLVHNEQFF. CDR3 sequence (DNA): TGCAGTGCTAGAGATCATAGGAGCCTGGTACACAATGAGCAGTTCTTC.